This is a list of T cell receptor beta chains from one sample in a study of circulating CD8 cells and anti-PD-1 response in melanoma. TCRdb called the reads again in MiXCR, with one record for every CDR3 protein. The repertoire holds 2,300 or so distinct CDR3 sequences, with around 6.3% as singletons. This specimen was CD8+ T cells from PBMCs, taken at baseline or after one month of anti-PD-1 therapy (not recorded which). These TCRs come from a human donor with melanoma. Both conserved end residues are part of each CDR3. Expanded clones get a size class; other rows say once, few or many, or leave the size out.

19,TRBV5-5,-,CASSFWQVGQGDRPGELFF
17,TRBV24-1,medium-sized,CATSDFRVTPSAGELFF
17,TRBV19,few,CASSIGTFSSYYNEQFF
14,TRBV28,medium-sized,CASSSATGLYEQYF
15,TRBV9,medium-sized,CASSVAGGENSPLHF
13,TRBV19,medium-sized,CASKTGGGTEAFF
15,TRBV11-2,medium-sized,CASSLGPMGNSPLHF
13,TRBV27,medium-sized,CASSLGFNNEQFF
14,TRBV19,-,CASCYGSGTGELFF
22,TRBV28,medium-sized,CASRLTPGTSGSPFTSYNEQFF
15,TRBV7-2,medium-sized,CASSKTTSHNNEQFF
15,TRBV28,medium-sized,CASSSGRSVNQPQHF
15,TRBV19,medium-sized,CASSIGGGAFYEQYF